A single sample is the source of the 12 T cell receptor beta chains below, sequenced in a study of T cell responses to AZD1222 COVID-19 vaccine. Method: immunoSEQ multiplex PCR; TCRdb's copy keeps in-frame clones and lacks some. The sample lists 150,000 or so clones, under 95% occurring once. The specimen comprised peripheral blood, sampled on day 0 of AZD1222 vaccination. The receptors were gathered from an adult in good health.

Details on this clone: Within the sample, other DNA sequences also encode this same CDR3. The chain employs TRBV3-1 (or the pseudogene TRBV3-2) and TRBJ2-3; 7 positions agree with TRBD1. V lost 4 bases and J lost 7; bases outside the gene matches: 2. The CDR3 runs 12 residues. Germline V gene sequence: CDR1 LGHDT, CDR2 YNNKEL (reference sequence). CDR3 residues: CASSPGGYTQYF. The CDR3, as DNA: TGTGCCAGCAGCCCAGGGGGTTATACGCAGTATTTT.

The gene calls are TRBV6-1 and TRBJ1-6; D gene uncertain. Germline loops: CDR1 MNHNS, CDR2 SASEGT. The CDR3 is 18 residues long. V lost 2 bases, J lost 0 bases, and 14 bases lay in between. CDR3 loop: CASSESSGLSSYNSPLHF. The CDR3 nucleotides are TGTGCCAGCAGTGAATCTAGCGGTCTGAGCTCCTATAATTCACCCCTCCACTTT.

This chain uses TRBV19 with TRBJ2-1; 8 bases map to TRBD2. After removal of 2 bases from V and 6 bases from J, the junction contained 6 bases not matched to a gene. From germline, CDR1 is LNHDA and CDR2 SQIVND (reference sequence). The CDR3 extends over 15 amino acids. The chain's CDR3 is CASSILAGRGNEQFF. The CDR3 nucleotides read TGTGCCAGTAGTATACTAGCGGGCCGTGGCAATGAGCAGTTCTTC.

For the CDR3, the DNA is TGTGCCAGCAGCGATAGGGGGTATCCAACTGGGGACTATGGCTACACCTTC. Translated, it gives CASSDRGYPTGDYGYTF. The V call is TRBV9, the J call TRBJ1-2; D may be TRBD1 (6 bases). Germline CDR1 reads SGDLS; CDR2 reads YYNGEE. Trimming took off 3 bases at V and 3 bases at J, with 21 bases between the two ends. The CDR3 extends over 17 amino acids.

V and J are TRBV9 and TRBJ2-4, with 7 bases lining up with TRBD1. CDR1 and CDR2 from the germline V gene are SGDLS and YYNGEE. The CDR3 has 16 residues. Losses at the gene ends were 4 bases for V and 1 base for J; bases not matched to a gene: 8. The CDR3 nucleotides are TGTGCCAGCAGCCCCCGACAGGGTCTGGCCAAAAACATTCAGTACTTC. This encodes CASSPRQGLAKNIQYF.

The rearrangement uses TRBV4-1 and TRBJ2-5; no definite D call. The CDR3 is 14 residues long. The germline V gene has CDR1 MGHRA and CDR2 YSYEKL. V was shortened by 2 bases and J by 4 bases, with 11 bases between the two germline ends. CDR3 residues: CASSQLTEGETQYF. The CDR3 region has the DNA TGCGCCAGCAGCCAACTAACAGAAGGAGAGACCCAGTACTTC.

J is TRBJ1-5 and V is TRBV28; 7 bases line up with TRBD1. With 6 bases clipped from V and 0 bases from J, the junction kept 5 bases outside the gene matches. This CDR3 region has 15 residues. Germline loops: CDR1 MDHEN, CDR2 SYDVKM. CDR3 nucleotide sequence: TGTGCCAGCAGCAAGGACAGGTATAGCAATCAGCCCCAGCATTTT. The encoded protein is CASSKDRYSNQPQHF.

The chain uses TRBV7-2 and TRBJ2-7; D not resolved. The CDR3 is made up of 14 amino acids. The V and J ends lost 3 bases and 3 bases respectively, with 12 bases between them. Germline-derived CDR1 and CDR2 are SGHTA and FQGNSA. This chain's CDR3 is CASSFGSLNYEQYF. As DNA, the CDR3 is TGTGCCAGCAGCTTCGGATCGTTAAACTACGAGCAGTACTTC.

This clone was detected once. The DNA for the CDR3 is TGTGCCAGTAGTTTCGGAGGCCTCTATAATTCACCCCTCCACTTT. Translation: CASSFGGLYNSPLHF. The V and J genes are TRBV19 and TRBJ1-6, with no clear D. Trimming removed 5 bases at V and 3 bases at J, with 11 bases between. CDR1 is LNHDA and CDR2 is SQIVND in the germline V gene (reference sequence). There are 15 residues in the CDR3. The full variable domain, in which reference TRBV19 and TRBJ1-6 provide the parts outside the CDR3, is DGGITQSPKYLFRKEGQNVTLSCEQNLNHDAMYWYRQDPGQGLRLIYYSQIVNDFQKGDIAEGYSVSREKKESFPLTVTSAQKNPTAFYLCASSFGGLYNSPLHFGNGTRLTVT.

This chain links TRBV11-2 with TRBJ1-5; D not resolved. The CDR3 is 13 residues long. Germline-derived CDR1 and CDR2 are SGHAT and FQNNGV. Deletions cut 0 bases from V and 11 bases from J, with 11 bases between. CDR3 sequence: CASSLDSGRSQHF. CDR3 DNA: TGTGCCAGCAGCTTAGATAGCGGGAGGTCCCAGCATTTT.

The chain joins TRBV4-3 to TRBJ2-5; no definite D call. Trimming pared 2 bases from V and 0 bases from J, leaving 22 bases between. Germline CDR1 reads LGHNA; CDR2 reads YSLEER. This CDR3 region has 19 residues. The CDR3, as DNA: TGCGCCAGCAGCCAAACCCATGGCATGGAACGGCCGAACCAAGAGACCCAGTACTTC. This gives the protein CASSQTHGMERPNQETQYF.

The J gene is TRBJ2-4, the V gene TRBV7-2, with 10 bases lining up with TRBD2. The ends lost 4 bases at V and 5 bases at J; junction bases unmatched: 8. In germline, CDR1 is SGHTA, CDR2 FQGNSA. This CDR3 contains 16 residues. CDR3 bases: TGTGCCAGCAGCTGGCCAGCGGGAGGGCGTGAAAACATTCAGTACTTC. It codes for CASSWPAGGRENIQYF.